This T cell receptor (beta chain) is from a study of T cells in Graves' hyperthyroidism and ophthalmopathy. Study-wide findings and caveats: It was a median around seven months before onset that the model predicted ophthalmopathy.

With regard to this clonotype: Its antigen is currently unknown.

RNA transcripts provided the source from which TCR beta CDR3 regions were amplified. The study used the HTBI primer set for a first-round RT-PCR of the TCR CDR3. TCRdb re-analysed the multiplex PCR reads in MiXCR, keeping a single row per CDR3 protein. Seen here are 340,000 or so distinct CDR3 sequences, over 15% observed once, and the top ten hold about 49%. This sample holds PBMCs from roughly 10 ml fresh peripheral blood. V lost 6 bases, J lost 5 bases, and 13 bases lay in between. The CDR3 consists of 13 residues. Germline V gene sequence: CDR1 LNHDA, CDR2 SQIVND (reference sequence). Sequencing was performed on blood. The source of this sequence is a woman in her forties or fifties with Graves' hyperthyroidism. The V and J genes are TRBV19 and TRBJ1-2; a weak D match, TRBD1 (5 bases). CDR3 sequence reads: CASSPWDGYGYTF. CDR3 bases: TGTGCCAGTAGCCCATGGGACGGTTATGGCTACACCTTC.